This TCR beta chain was identified in a study of blood T cell repertoires in COVID-19. As handled by the study authors: Cell counts per sample came from amplifying reference gene primers. Clones were sequenced by immunoSEQ multiplex PCR, and TCRdb holds only the in-frame ones, with some missing. V, J and clone size are taken as reported in that table, and D and trimming were inferred from the DNA itself. Of fewer than 250,000 clones in the sample, more than 75% are singletons; the top ten hold 7% to 9%. V lost 7 bases and J lost 1, with 8 bases in between. Per the germline V gene, CDR1 is MNHEY and CDR2 is SVGAGI. The CDR3 covers 12 residues.

The rearrangement joins TRBV6-5 to TRBJ2-7; D uncertain. This clonotype was obtained from a man aged 25 to 40 in a cohort exposed to, infected with or recovered from COVID-19 (not recorded which). Material: PBMCs or T cells enriched from blood (not recorded which). This chain's CDR3 is CASNDFSYEQYF. CDR3 DNA: TGTGCCAGCAACGACTTTTCCTACGAGCAGTACTTC.